This T cell receptor beta chain was sequenced in a study of T cells in Graves' hyperthyroidism and ophthalmopathy. CDR3 length: 17 amino acids. V shed 4 bases and J 5 bases; nucleotides not matched to a gene: 16. From germline, CDR1 is SGHAT and CDR2 FQNNGV. The TCR beta CDR3 regions underwent amplification using RNA transcripts as the source. HTBI primers were used for first-round RT-PCR of the TCR CDR3. A single record per CDR3 protein comes from TCRdb applying MiXCR to the multiplex PCR reads. The table has about 690,000 distinct CDR3 sequences, about 18% seen once. This clonotype has only one observation.

The chain uses TRBV11-2 and TRBJ2-7; 8 bases match TRBD1. This receptor was identified in a man aged 45 to 65 with Graves' hyperthyroidism. The specimen was blood. CDR3 in DNA: TGTGCCAGCAGCTCGTTGGGACAGGTTGGGGGATACAACGAGCAGTACTTC. Residues: CASSSLGQVGGYNEQYF. Full variable domain (remainder filled in from reference TRBV11-2 and TRBJ2-7): EAGVAQSPRYKIIEKRQSVAFWCNPISGHATLYWYQQILGQGPKLLIQFQNNGVVDDSQLPKDRFSAERLKGVDSTLKIQPAKLEDSAVYLCASSSLGQVGGYNEQYFGPGTRLTVT.